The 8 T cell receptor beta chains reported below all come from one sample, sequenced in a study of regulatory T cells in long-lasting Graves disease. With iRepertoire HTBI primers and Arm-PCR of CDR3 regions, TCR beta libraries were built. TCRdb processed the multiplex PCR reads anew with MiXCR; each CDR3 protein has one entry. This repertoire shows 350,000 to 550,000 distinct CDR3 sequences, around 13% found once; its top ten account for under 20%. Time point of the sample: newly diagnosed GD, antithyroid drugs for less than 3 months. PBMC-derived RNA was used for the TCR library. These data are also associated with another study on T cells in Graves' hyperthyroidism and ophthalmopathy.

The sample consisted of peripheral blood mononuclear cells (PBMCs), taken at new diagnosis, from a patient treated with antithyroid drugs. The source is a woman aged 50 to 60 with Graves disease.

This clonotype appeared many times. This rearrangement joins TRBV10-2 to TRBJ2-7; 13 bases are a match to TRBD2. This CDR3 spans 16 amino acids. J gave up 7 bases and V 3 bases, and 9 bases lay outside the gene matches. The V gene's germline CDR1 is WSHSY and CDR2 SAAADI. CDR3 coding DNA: TGCGCCAGCAGTGACGTCGGACTAGCGGGAGTGGGAGAGCAGTACTTC. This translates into CASSDVGLAGVGEQYF.

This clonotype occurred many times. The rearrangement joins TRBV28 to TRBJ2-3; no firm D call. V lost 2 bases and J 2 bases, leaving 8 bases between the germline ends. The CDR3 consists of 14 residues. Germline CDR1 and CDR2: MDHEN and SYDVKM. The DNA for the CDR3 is TGTGCCAGCAGTTTAGGCCAGATCACAGATACGCAGTATTTT. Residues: CASSLGQITDTQYF. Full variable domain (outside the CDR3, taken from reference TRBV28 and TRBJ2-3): DVKVTQSSRYLVKRTGEKVFLECVQDMDHENMFWYRQDPGLGLRLIYFSYDVKMKEKGDIPEGYSVSREKKERFSLILESASTNQTSMYLCASSLGQITDTQYFGPGTRLTVL.

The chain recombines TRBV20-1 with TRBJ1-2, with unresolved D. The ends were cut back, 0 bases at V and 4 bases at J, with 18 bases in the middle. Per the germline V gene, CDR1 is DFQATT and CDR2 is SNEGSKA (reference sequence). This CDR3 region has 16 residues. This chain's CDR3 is CSARDPQRGAGYGYTF. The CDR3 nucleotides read TGCAGTGCTAGAGATCCTCAACGGGGAGCTGGCTATGGCTACACCTTC.

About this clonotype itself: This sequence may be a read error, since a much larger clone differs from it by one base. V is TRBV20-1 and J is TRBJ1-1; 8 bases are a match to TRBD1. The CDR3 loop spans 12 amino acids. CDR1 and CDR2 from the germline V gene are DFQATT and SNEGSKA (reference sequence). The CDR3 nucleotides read TGCAGTGCTAACCAGGGGGCGGGCGAGCAGGACTTC. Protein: CSANQGAGEQDF.

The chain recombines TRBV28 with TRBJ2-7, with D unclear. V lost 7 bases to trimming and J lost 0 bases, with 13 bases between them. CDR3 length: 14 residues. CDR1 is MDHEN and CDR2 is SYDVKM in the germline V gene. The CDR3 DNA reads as TGTGCCAGCACGGAACAGACGAGCTCCTACGAGCAGTACTTC. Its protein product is CASTEQTSSYEQYF.

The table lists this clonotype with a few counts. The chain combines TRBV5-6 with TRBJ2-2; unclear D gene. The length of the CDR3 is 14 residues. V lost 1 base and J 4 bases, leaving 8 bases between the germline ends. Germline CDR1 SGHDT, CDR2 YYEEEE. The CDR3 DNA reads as TGTGCCAGCAGCTTGATCAGGTTCACCGGGGAGCTGTTTTTT. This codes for CASSLIRFTGELFF.

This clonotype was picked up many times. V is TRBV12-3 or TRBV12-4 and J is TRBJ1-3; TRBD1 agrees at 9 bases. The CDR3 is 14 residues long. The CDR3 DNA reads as TGTGCTGTGACCGGGACAGGGAAAAGGGACACCATATATTTT. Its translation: CAVTGTGKRDTIYF.

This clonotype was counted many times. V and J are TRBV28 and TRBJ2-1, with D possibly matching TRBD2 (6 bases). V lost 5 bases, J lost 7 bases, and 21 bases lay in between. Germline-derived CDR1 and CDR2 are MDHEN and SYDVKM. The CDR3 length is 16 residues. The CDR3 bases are TGTGCCAGCAGTACTACCTCGGGACTGGTACAAAATGAGCAGTTCTTC. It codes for CASSTTSGLVQNEQFF. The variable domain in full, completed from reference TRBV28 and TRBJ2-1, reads DVKVTQSSRYLVKRTGEKVFLECVQDMDHENMFWYRQDPGLGLRLIYFSYDVKMKEKGDIPEGYSVSREKKERFSLILESASTNQTSMYLCASSTTSGLVQNEQFFGPGTRLTVL.